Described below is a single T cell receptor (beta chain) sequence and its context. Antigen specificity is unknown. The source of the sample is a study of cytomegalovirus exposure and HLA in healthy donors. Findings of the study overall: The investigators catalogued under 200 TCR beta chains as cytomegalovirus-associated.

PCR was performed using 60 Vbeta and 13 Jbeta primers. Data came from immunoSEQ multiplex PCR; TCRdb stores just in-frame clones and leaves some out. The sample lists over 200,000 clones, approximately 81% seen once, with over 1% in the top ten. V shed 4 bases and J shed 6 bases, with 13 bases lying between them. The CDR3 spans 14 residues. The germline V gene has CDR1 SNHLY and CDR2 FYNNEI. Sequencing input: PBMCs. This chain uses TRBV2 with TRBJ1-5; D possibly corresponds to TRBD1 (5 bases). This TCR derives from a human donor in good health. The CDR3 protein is CASSAGGRRQPQHF. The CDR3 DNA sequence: TGTGCCAGCAGTGCCGGGGGTAGACGTCAGCCCCAGCATTTT.